The source of this T cell receptor (beta chain) is a study of cytotoxic CD8 clonotypes in ibrutinib-treated CLL. CDR1 and CDR2 from the germline V gene are MNHNY and SVGAGI (reference sequence). This CDR3 has 15 amino acids. J lost 0 bases, V lost 6 bases, and 5 bases had no gene match. Generated by immunoSEQ multiplex PCR, the TCRdb table keeps only in-frame clones and is missing some. The sample yields about 60,000 clones, around 60% seen once. The input for sequencing was PBMCs, taken after 24 months of ibrutinib treatment. V is TRBV6-6 and J is TRBJ1-3; 7 positions agree with TRBD1. The clonotype originates from a human donor with chronic lymphocytic leukemia. The CDR3 DNA reads TGTGCCAGCAGCGACAGGGAAAGCTCTGGAAACACCATATATTTT. Translation gives CASSDRESSGNTIYF.